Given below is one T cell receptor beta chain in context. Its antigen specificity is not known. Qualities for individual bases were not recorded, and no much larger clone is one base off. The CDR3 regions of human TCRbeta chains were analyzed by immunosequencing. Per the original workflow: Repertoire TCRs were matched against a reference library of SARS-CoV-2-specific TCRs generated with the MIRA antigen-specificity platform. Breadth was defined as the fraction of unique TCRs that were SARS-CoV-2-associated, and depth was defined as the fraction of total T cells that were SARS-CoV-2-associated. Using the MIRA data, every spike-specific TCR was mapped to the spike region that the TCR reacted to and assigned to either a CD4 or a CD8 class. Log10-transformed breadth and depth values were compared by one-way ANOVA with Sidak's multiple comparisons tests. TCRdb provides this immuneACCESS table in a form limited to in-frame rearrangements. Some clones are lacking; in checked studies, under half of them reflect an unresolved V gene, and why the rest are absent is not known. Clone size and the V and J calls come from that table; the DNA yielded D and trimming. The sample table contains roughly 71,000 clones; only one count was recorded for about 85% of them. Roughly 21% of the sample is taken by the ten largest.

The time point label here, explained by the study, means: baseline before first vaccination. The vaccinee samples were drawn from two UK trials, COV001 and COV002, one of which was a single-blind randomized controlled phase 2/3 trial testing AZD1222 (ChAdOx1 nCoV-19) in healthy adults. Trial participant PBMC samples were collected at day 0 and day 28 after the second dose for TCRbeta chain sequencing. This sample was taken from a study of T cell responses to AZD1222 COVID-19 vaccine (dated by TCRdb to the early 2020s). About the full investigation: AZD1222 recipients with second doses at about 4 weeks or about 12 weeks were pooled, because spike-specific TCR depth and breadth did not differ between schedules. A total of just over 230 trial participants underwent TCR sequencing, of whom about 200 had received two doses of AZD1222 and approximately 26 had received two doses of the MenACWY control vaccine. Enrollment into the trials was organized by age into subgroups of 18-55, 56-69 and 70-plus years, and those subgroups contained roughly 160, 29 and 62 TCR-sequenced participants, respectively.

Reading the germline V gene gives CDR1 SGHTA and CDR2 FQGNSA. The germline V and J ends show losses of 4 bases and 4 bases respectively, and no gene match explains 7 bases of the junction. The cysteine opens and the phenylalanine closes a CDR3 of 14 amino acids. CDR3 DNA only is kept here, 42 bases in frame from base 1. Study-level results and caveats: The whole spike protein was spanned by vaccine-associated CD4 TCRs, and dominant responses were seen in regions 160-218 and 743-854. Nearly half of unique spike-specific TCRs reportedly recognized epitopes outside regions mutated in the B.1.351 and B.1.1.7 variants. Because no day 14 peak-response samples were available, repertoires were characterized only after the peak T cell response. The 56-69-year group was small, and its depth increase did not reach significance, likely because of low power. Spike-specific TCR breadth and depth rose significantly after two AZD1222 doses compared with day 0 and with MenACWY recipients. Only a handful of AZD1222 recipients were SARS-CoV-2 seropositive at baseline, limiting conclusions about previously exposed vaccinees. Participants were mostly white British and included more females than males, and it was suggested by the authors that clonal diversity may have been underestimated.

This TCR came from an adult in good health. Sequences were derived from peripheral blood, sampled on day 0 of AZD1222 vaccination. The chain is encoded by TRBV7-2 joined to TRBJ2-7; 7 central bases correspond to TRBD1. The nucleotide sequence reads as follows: TGTGCCAGCAGCTCCCCCAACAGGGGATACGAGCAGTACTTC. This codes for CASSSPNRGYEQYF.